This paragraph covers one TCR beta chain sequence. The data stem from a study of blood T cell repertoires in COVID-19. Whole-study context: Collection of acute and convalescent COVID-19 samples took place in the United States, Italy and Spain. Sample material is recorded as cDNA or gDNA derived from T cells, B-cell-depleted T cells, or PBMCs.

Trimming pared 0 bases from V and 3 bases from J, leaving 12 bases between. Per the germline V gene, CDR1 is GTSNPN and CDR2 is SVGIG (reference sequence). This CDR3 has 14 residues. Here immunoSEQ multiplex PCR was the method, and the copy in TCRdb shows in-frame clones only, minus some. The table lists 500,000 to 600,000 clones, 85% to 90% of them singletons. The sequenced sample consisted of peripheral blood. V usage is TRBV30 and J usage is TRBJ2-7; D may be TRBD2 (5 bases). The source is a woman between 50 and 59 years old with COVID-19, enrolled during active disease. In DNA, the CDR3 is TGTGCCTGGAGTGTAAAGGGAGTCGGCTACGAGCAGTACTTC. This translates into CAWSVKGVGYEQYF.